The rows below give T cell receptor beta chains drawn from one sample of a study of T-cell reconstitution after alpha-beta-depleted transplantation in children. A single record per CDR3 protein comes from TCRdb applying MiXCR to the PCR reads. The profile shows 150,000 to 200,000 distinct CDR3 sequences, roughly 6.5% of them singletons. The sequencing here drew on PBMCs, taken before TCRalphabeta/CD19-depleted stem cell transplant. The source of these receptors is a girl in the first two years of life with combined immunodeficiency, due to receive a stem cell transplant. Both conserved end residues are part of each CDR3. The D gene is left open where the match is weak. Size values are once, few and many counts, or a class for expanded clones, and some rows have none.

.,TRBV7-2,TRBD2,TRBJ2-5,TGTGCCAGCAGCTCAGCGGGGGGGTGGGAGACCCAGTACTTC,CASSSAGGWETQYF
.,TRBV9,.,TRBJ2-5,TGTGCCAGCAGCGTAGACGGATCCTCCCTGGGACATCCTCAAGAGACCCAGTACTTC,CASSVDGSSLGHPQETQYF
many,TRBV19,TRBD1,TRBJ2-7,TGTGCCAGTAGTATTGGGACAGGGGAAAACTACGAGCAGTACTTC,CASSIGTGENYEQYF
many,TRBV21-1,.,TRBJ2-1,TGTGCCAGCGCAAAAGGACAGGGCGCCCGGGGGCAGTTCTTC,CASAKGQGARGQFF
many,TRBV14,.,TRBJ2-3,TGTGCCAGCAGCCAAGTGGGTGGTTCCTGGGTTCTCACAGATACGCAGTATTTT,CASSQVGGSWVLTDTQYF
few,TRBV5-5,.,TRBJ1-5,TGTGCCAGCAGCTTCGTAGAGAATAGCAATCAGCCCCAGCATTTT,CASSFVENSNQPQHF
many,TRBV6-1,TRBD2,TRBJ2-7,TGTGCCAGCAGCCCATGGACTAGTGACACCTACGAGCAGTACTTC,CASSPWTSDTYEQYF
many,TRBV2,.,TRBJ2-3,TGTGCCAGTCCGGAGCTGGATACGCAGTATTTT,CASPELDTQYF
many,TRBV5-4,TRBD2,TRBJ2-4,TGTGCCAGCAGCGAAGGGACTAGCGGGGGGTTTGGAAACATTCAGTACTTC,CASSEGTSGGFGNIQYF
few,TRBV7-8,.,TRBJ2-7,TGTGCCAGCAGCTTAGTGTTTGGTGGCAGGGTCGACGAGCAGTACTTC,CASSLVFGGRVDEQYF
few,TRBV5-4,TRBD1,TRBJ1-5,TGTGCCAGCAGCTTCGAGTACGGGACAGGGCTGGTATATAGCAATCAGCCCCAGCATTTT,CASSFEYGTGLVYSNQPQHF
many,TRBV12-3/TRBV12-4,TRBD2,TRBJ2-4,TGTGCCAGCAGTTCCGCGGGAGGAAACATTCAGTACTTC,CASSSAGGNIQYF
many,TRBV27,.,TRBJ2-1,TGTGCCAGCAAGGTGGCGGGCTCCTTTGGGAATGAGCAGTTCTTC,CASKVAGSFGNEQFF
many,TRBV7-8,.,TRBJ1-1,TGTGCCAGCAGCTTATGGAGAGGTTTGAACACTGAAGCTTTCTTT,CASSLWRGLNTEAFF
many,TRBV12-3/TRBV12-4,TRBD2,TRBJ2-1,TGTGCCAGCAGTTTAGTAGGGCTAGCGGGGGGGCACAATGAGCAGTTCTTC,CASSLVGLAGGHNEQFF
many,TRBV29-1,TRBD1,TRBJ1-1,TGCAGCGGGGGACAGCGGAACACTGAAGCTTTCTTT,CSGGQRNTEAFF
many,TRBV24-1,TRBD1,TRBJ2-5,TGTGCCACCAGTGATGTATCAGGGGGCCCGCAAGAGACCCAGTACTTC,CATSDVSGGPQETQYF
many,TRBV29-1,.,TRBJ2-5,TGCAGCGTTGAGAGTATAGGCCCAGGGGAGACCCAGTACTTC,CSVESIGPGETQYF
many,TRBV29-1,TRBD2,TRBJ2-5,TGCAGCGTTGAATTGGGAGCTAGCGGGGGGGCTCCAAGTGAGACCCAGTACTTC,CSVELGASGGAPSETQYF
many,TRBV28,TRBD2,TRBJ2-1,TGTGCCAGCAGTTTTACTAGCGGGAGGACCTACAATGAGCAGTTCTTC,CASSFTSGRTYNEQFF
few,TRBV7-9,.,TRBJ2-1,TGTGCCAGCAGCTTAGTAGGTCTCTCGACCTACAATGAGCAGTTCTTC,CASSLVGLSTYNEQFF
many,TRBV9,TRBD2,TRBJ2-1,TGTGCCAGCAGCGGCTCCGGGACTACCTACAATGAGCAGTTCTTC,CASSGSGTTYNEQFF
many,TRBV21-1,.,TRBJ1-1,TGTGCCAGCAGCAAAACCCCGGGTATGAACACTGAAGCTTTCTTT,CASSKTPGMNTEAFF
many,TRBV28,.,TRBJ1-5,TGTGCCAGCAGTTTTCGGTGGAGGGACGTATATCAGCCCCAGCATTTT,CASSFRWRDVYQPQHF
many,TRBV5-6,.,TRBJ2-1,TGTGCCAGCAGCTTGACCTCCGGGGGCCCCTACAATGAGCAGTTCTTC,CASSLTSGGPYNEQFF
many,TRBV29-1,TRBD2,TRBJ2-7,TGCAGCGTTCCGGGACTAGCGGGAGAAAAGCAGTACTTC,CSVPGLAGEKQYF
many,TRBV20-1,.,TRBJ2-7,TGCAGTGCCCAAGAAGTGGGACACAGCTACGAGCAGTACTTC,CSAQEVGHSYEQYF
few,TRBV6-5,TRBD1,TRBJ1-1,TGTGCCAGCAGTTACCCCGACAGGGTGGGAGCTTTCTTT,CASSYPDRVGAFF
many,TRBV4-2,TRBD2,TRBJ2-1,TGTGCCAGCAGCCAAGATTTGACTAGCGGGAGCGTTTACAATGAGCAGTTCTTC,CASSQDLTSGSVYNEQFF
few,TRBV9,.,TRBJ1-6,TGTGCCAGCAGCCACCCTTCCCAACTGCCGAATAATTCACCCCTCCACTTT,CASSHPSQLPNNSPLHF
few,TRBV20-1,.,TRBJ1-1,TGCAGTGCTAGCGATACTCGAGGCGCTGAAGCTTTCTTT,CSASDTRGAEAFF
many,TRBV6-2/TRBV6-3,.,TRBJ2-7,TGTGCCAGCAGTTACTCGCCATACTCCTACGAGCAGTACTTC,CASSYSPYSYEQYF
many,TRBV28,.,TRBJ2-5,TGTGCCAGCAGTTTAATAGTCAGTGAGACCCAGTACTTC,CASSLIVSETQYF
many,TRBV6-4,TRBD2,TRBJ2-2,TGTGCCAGCAGTGACTCGACGTCTAGCGGGAGGGAGAACACCGGGGAGCTGTTTTTT,CASSDSTSSGRENTGELFF
many,TRBV29-1,.,TRBJ2-4,TGCAGCGTTGAAAAGCGGACCAAAAACATTCAGTACTTC,CSVEKRTKNIQYF
many,TRBV4-1,.,TRBJ2-5,TGCGCCAGCAGCCAAGCTGGAGGGAGGGAGACCCAGTACTTC,CASSQAGGRETQYF
.,TRBV7-9,TRBD1,TRBJ2-7,TGTGCCAGCAGCCACTCCCGGACAGGGGACTACGAGCAGTACTTC,CASSHSRTGDYEQYF
few,TRBV11-2,.,TRBJ2-5,TGTGCCAGCAGCTTAGATTTGTATGGAGAGACCCAGTACTTC,CASSLDLYGETQYF
few,TRBV19,.,TRBJ1-2,TGTGCCAGTAGTATGGGAGGCGGGCAAGGCTACACCTTC,CASSMGGGQGYTF
many,TRBV20-1,.,TRBJ1-1,TGCAGTACCTATCAGGGGAACACTGAAGCTTTCTTT,CSTYQGNTEAFF
many,TRBV12-3/TRBV12-4,.,TRBJ1-3,TGTGCCAGCAGCCTCCTCTCAGGGGGAAACACCATATATTTT,CASSLLSGGNTIYF
many,TRBV20-1,.,TRBJ2-7,TGCAGTGCTAGTAATAAGCGCGAGCAGTACTTC,CSASNKREQYF
many,TRBV6-2/TRBV6-3,TRBD2,TRBJ2-1,TGTGCCAGCAGCCCGACTAGCGGGATCTGGAATGAGCAGTTCTTC,CASSPTSGIWNEQFF
many,TRBV5-5,.,TRBJ2-2,TGTGCCAGCAGCTTGGGGACTAATAAGGGTCGGGCCGGGGAGCTGTTTTTT,CASSLGTNKGRAGELFF
many,TRBV11-2,.,TRBJ2-3,TGTGCCAGCAGCTTATTCCTAGCGATGTCAGATACGCAGTATTTT,CASSLFLAMSDTQYF
many,TRBV11-1,TRBD1,TRBJ1-4,TGTGCCAGCAGTTACAACAGGGGCGAAGGCGAACTGTTTTTT,CASSYNRGEGELFF
many,TRBV6-5,.,TRBJ2-7,TGTGCCAGCACTAACTCCTACTCGGGCTCCTACGAGCAGTACTTC,CASTNSYSGSYEQYF
.,TRBV4-1,.,TRBJ2-5,TGCGCCAGCAGCCAAGATCCACCCGAGGGGTTGGTCCAAGAGACCCAGTACTTC,CASSQDPPEGLVQETQYF
many,TRBV5-1,.,TRBJ2-7,TGCGCCAGCAGCTTGCGGGGGTCCTACGAGCAGTACTTC,CASSLRGSYEQYF
many,TRBV29-1,TRBD1,TRBJ1-2,TGCAGCGCCCTGTGGGTGACAGGGGACTATGGCTACACCTTC,CSALWVTGDYGYTF
.,TRBV20-1,.,TRBJ2-7,TGCAGTGCTAGAGATCCCACCCACCACGAGCAGTACTTC,CSARDPTHHEQYF
many,TRBV15,.,TRBJ2-7,TGTGCCCCCTATGGATTCGGCTACGAGCAGTACTTC,CAPYGFGYEQYF
many,TRBV7-6,.,TRBJ2-2,TGTGCCAGCAGCTTAGCATTTAACACCGGGGAGCTGTTTTTT,CASSLAFNTGELFF
many,TRBV9,.,TRBJ1-1,TGTGCCAGCAGCGTAGTGGCAGGGGAATACACTGAAGCTTTCTTT,CASSVVAGEYTEAFF
many,TRBV7-3,TRBD1,TRBJ2-2,TGTGCCAGCAGCCCGCACCGACAGGGCAACGGGGAGCTGTTTTTT,CASSPHRQGNGELFF
many,TRBV6-2/TRBV6-3,TRBD2,TRBJ2-1,TGTGCCAGCACGGAGCGGGGTGACAATGAGCAGTTCTTC,CASTERGDNEQFF
many,TRBV7-7,.,TRBJ2-3,TGTGCCAGCAGCAATGGGACAACTCGCACAGATACGCAGTATTTT,CASSNGTTRTDTQYF
few,TRBV20-1,.,TRBJ2-1,TGCAGTGCTACTGACCGGCGGTTCTCCTACAATGAGCAGTTCTTC,CSATDRRFSYNEQFF
.,TRBV10-3,.,TRBJ2-7,TGTGCCATCAGTGAGTCGACAGTAAGCTCCTACGAGCAGTACTTC,CAISESTVSSYEQYF
many,TRBV29-1,.,TRBJ1-2,TGCAGCGTGGATTCAACTTCTAACTATGGCTACACCTTC,CSVDSTSNYGYTF